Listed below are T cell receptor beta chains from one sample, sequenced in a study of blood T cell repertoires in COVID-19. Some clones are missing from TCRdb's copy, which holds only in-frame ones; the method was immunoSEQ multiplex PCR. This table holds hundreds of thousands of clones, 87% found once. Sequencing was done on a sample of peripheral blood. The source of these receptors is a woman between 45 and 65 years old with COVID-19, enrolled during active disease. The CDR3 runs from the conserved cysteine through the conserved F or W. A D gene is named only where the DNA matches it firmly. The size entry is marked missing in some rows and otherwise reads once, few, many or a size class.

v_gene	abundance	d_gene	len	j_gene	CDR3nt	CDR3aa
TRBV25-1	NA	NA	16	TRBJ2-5	TGTGCCAGCAGTCCCCCCTCGTTGCGTCTCCAAGAGACCCAGTACTTC	CASSPPSLRLQETQYF
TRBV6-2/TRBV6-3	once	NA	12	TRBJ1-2	TGTGCCAGCAGCCCCCTAAACTATGGCTACACCTTC	CASSPLNYGYTF
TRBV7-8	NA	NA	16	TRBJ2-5	TGTGCCAGCAGCTTAGGGCCCAAGGGGCTTGAGGAGACCCAGTACTTC	CASSLGPKGLEETQYF
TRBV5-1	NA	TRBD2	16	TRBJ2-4	TGCGCCAGCAGCTTGGCCGCGGGGGTCTCCAAAAACATTCAGTACTTC	CASSLAAGVSKNIQYF
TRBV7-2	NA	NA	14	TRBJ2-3	TGTGCCAGCAGCTTAGTGGCCAAGCGGGATACGCAGTATTTT	CASSLVAKRDTQYF
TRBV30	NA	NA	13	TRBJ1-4	TGTGCCTGGAGTAGGGGGGGCCGGGAAAAACTGTTTTTT	CAWSRGGREKLFF
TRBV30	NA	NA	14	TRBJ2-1	TGTGCCTGGAGTCCCCGACTAGCCTACAATGAGCAGTTCTTC	CAWSPRLAYNEQFF
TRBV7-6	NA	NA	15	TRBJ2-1	TGTGCCAGCAGCTTAGGTGGGGGGAGGAACAATGAGCAGTTCTTC	CASSLGGGRNNEQFF
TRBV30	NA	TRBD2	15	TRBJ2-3	TGTGCCTGGAGCGGAGAGCGGGAAGCCACAGATACGCAGTATTTT	CAWSGEREATDTQYF
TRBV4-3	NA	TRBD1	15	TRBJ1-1	TGCGCCAGCAGCCAAGGGGACAGGGGGGCTGCTGAAGCTTTCTTT	CASSQGDRGAAEAFF
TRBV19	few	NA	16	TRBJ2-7	TGTGCCAGTAGTCGCTTCATGCGGGGTTCCAGCTACGAGCAGTACTTC	CASSRFMRGSSYEQYF
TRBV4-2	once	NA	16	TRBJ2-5	TGTGCCAGCAGCCAAGATCCAGGACTACCTCGAGAGACCCAGTACTTC	CASSQDPGLPRETQYF
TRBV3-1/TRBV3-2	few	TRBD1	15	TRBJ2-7	TGTGCCAGCAGCCGAATTGGGACAGGGTCCCTCGAGCAGTACTTC	CASSRIGTGSLEQYF
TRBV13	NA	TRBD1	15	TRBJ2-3	TGTGCCAGCAGCCGGGGACAGCGGTACACAGATACGCAGTATTTT	CASSRGQRYTDTQYF
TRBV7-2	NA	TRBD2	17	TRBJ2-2	TGTGCCAGCAGCTCCCCATCGGGGAGGGCGAACACCGGGGAGCTGTTTTTT	CASSSPSGRANTGELFF